One and the same sample provided the 3 T cell receptor beta chains below, sequenced in a study of post-analysis software for immune sequencing data. No antigen has been identified for these receptors. The study, taken as a whole, reports: The five TRBV segments detected at higher frequency in patients than in controls included TRBV5-6, TRBV5-1 and TRBV20-1.

Presence of unique molecular identifiers characterized the TCR beta cDNA libraries. Each CDR3 protein is one row after TCRdb ran MiXCR on the PCR reads. The repertoire holds about 460,000 distinct CDR3 sequences, with around 40% as singletons. What was sequenced was blood. The receptors shown here come from a girl between 5 and 17 years old with multiple sclerosis.

This clonotype has just a few counts. In nucleotides, the CDR3 is TGTGCCAGCACCTTGACCAGGGTTAGGTCACCCCTCCACTTT. This codes for CASTLTRVRSPLHF. The chain is built from TRBV28 and TRBJ1-6; possibly TRBD1 for D (5 bases). Germline CDR1 and CDR2: MDHEN and SYDVKM. V lost 7 bases and J lost 10, with 17 bases in between. CDR3 length: 14 amino acids.

V is TRBV18 and J is TRBJ2-1, with 11 bases that match TRBD2. The CDR3 length is 16 residues. Germline lookup yields CDR1 KGHSH and CDR2 LQKENI. With V trimmed by 0 bases and J by 13 bases, 11 bases remained unmatched. CDR3 in amino acids: CASSPPFSGRALPQFF. The CDR3, as DNA: TGTGCCAGCTCACCACCCTTTAGCGGGAGGGCGTTGCCACAGTTCTTC.

This clonotype was seen once. V and J are TRBV6-5 and TRBJ2-7, with D perhaps TRBD1 (6 bases). Germline CDR1 and CDR2: MNHEY and SVGAGI. V lost 7 bases to trimming and J lost 1 base, with 14 bases between them. The CDR3 extends over 14 amino acids. The CDR3 sequence: CASNGQRGSYEQYF. The CDR3 nucleotides are TGTGCCAGCAACGGACAGAGAGGATCCTACGAGCAGTACTTC.